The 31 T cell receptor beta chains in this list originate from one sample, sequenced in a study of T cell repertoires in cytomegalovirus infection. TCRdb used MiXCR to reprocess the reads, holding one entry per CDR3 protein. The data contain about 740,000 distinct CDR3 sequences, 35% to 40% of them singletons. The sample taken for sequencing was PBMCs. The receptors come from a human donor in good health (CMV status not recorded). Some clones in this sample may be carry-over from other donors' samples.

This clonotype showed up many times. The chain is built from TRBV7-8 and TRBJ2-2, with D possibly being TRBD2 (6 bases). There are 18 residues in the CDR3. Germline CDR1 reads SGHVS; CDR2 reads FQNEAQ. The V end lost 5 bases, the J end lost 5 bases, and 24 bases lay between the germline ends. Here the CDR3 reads CASSLQASSERVTGELFF. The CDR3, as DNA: TGTGCCAGCAGCCTTCAAGCCTCTAGCGAAAGGGTAACCGGGGAGCTGTTTTTT.

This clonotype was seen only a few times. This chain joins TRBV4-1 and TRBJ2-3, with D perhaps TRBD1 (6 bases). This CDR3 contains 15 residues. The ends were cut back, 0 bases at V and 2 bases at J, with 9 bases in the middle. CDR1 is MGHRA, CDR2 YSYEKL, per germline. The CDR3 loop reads CASSQDPGATDTQYF. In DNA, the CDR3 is TGCGCCAGCAGCCAAGACCCAGGGGCCACAGATACGCAGTATTTT.

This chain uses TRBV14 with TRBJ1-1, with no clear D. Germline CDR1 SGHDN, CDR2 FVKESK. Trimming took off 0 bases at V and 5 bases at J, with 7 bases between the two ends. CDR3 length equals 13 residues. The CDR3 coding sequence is TGTGCCAGCAGCCAAGACGAGCGGACTGAAGCTTTCTTT. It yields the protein CASSQDERTEAFF.

The CDR3 is CATSEPPGPTQAQFF. The CDR3 bases are TGTGCCACCAGTGAACCTCCGGGACCGACACAAGCGCAGTTCTTC. V usage is TRBV24-1 and J usage is TRBJ2-1, with D perhaps being TRBD1 or TRBD2 (5 bases each). This CDR3 has 15 amino acids. The V gene's germline CDR1 is KGHDR and CDR2 SFDVKD. V gave up 4 bases and J gave up 12 bases, with 21 bases separating them.

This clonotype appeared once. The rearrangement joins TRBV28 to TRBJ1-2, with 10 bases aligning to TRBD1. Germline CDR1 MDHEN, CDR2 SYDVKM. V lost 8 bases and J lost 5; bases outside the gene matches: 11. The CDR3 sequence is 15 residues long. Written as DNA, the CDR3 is TGTGCCAGCCGCCCAAGGGGGACAGGGGTGTATGGCTACACCTTC. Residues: CASRPRGTGVYGYTF.

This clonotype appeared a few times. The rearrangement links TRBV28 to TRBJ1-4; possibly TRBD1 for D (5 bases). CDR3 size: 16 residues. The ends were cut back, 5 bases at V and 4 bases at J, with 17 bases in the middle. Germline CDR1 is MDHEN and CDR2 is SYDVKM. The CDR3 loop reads CASSAGWGSLNEKLFF. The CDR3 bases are TGTGCCAGCAGTGCTGGGTGGGGGTCCCTTAATGAAAAACTGTTTTTT.

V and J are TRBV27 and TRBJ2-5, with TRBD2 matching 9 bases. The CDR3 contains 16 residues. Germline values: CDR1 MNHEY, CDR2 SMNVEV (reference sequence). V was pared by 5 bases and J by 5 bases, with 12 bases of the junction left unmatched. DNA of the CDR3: TGTGCCAGCAGTCCACCCACCCTCAGCGGGAGGGAGACCCAGTACTTC. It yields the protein CASSPPTLSGRETQYF.

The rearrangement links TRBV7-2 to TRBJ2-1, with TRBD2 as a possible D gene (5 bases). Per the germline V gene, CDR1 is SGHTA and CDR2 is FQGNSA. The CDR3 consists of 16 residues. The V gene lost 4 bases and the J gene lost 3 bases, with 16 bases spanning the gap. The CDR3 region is CASSSMTRTVYNEQFF. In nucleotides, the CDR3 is TGTGCCAGCAGCTCAATGACCCGGACTGTCTACAATGAGCAGTTCTTC.

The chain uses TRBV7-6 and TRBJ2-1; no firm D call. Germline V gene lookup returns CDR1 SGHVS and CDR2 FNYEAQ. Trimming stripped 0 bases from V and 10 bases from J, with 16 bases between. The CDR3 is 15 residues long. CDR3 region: CASSLALGFLTEQFF. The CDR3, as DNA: TGTGCCAGCAGCTTAGCGCTCGGTTTCCTGACCGAGCAGTTCTTC.

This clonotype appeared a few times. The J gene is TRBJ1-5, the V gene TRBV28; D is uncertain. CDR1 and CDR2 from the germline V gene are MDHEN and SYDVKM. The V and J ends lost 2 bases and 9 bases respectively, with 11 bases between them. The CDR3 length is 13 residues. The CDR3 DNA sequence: TGTGCCAGCAGTTTACAAGCGGTTGGGCCCCAGCATTTT. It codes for CASSLQAVGPQHF.

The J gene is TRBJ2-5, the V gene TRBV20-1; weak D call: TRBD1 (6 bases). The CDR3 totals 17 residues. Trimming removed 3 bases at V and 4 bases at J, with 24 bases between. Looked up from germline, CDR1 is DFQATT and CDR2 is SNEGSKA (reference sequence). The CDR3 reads CSARGPPGQFSGETQYF. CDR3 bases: TGCAGTGCTAGGGGGCCACCGGGACAATTTTCGGGAGAGACCCAGTACTTC.

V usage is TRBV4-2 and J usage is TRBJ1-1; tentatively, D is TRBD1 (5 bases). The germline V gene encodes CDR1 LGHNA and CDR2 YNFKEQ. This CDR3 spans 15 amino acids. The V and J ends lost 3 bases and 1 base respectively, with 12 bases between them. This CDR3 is CASSQMGRTNTEAFF. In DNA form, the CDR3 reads TGTGCCAGCAGCCAGATGGGACGGACGAACACTGAAGCTTTCTTT.

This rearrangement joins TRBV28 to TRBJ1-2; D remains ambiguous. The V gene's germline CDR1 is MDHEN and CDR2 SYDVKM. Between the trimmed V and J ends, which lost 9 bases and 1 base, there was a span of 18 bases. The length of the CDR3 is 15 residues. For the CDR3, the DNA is TGTGCCAGTACCGAAGGGAACCTGAATAACTATGGCTACACCTTC. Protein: CASTEGNLNNYGYTF.

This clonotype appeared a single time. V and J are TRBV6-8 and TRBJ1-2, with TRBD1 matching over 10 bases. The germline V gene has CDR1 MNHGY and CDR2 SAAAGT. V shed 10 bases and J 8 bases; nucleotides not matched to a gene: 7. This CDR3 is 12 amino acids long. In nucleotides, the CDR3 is TGTGCCACGGGACAGGGGTCGGGGGGCTACACCTTC. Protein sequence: CATGQGSGGYTF.

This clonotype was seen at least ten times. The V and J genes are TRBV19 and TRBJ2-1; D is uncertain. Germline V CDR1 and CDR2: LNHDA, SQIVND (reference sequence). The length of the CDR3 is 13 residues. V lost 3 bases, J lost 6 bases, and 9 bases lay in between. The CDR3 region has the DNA TGTGCCAGTAGTATCAACTCGCTCAATGAGCAGTTCTTC. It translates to CASSINSLNEQFF.

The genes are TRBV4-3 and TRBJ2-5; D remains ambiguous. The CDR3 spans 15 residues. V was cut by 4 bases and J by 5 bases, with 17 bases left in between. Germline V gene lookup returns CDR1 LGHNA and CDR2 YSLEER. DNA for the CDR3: TGCGCCAGCAGCCTACTTAGTGTGAGAGCGGAGACCCAGTACTTC. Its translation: CASSLLSVRAETQYF.

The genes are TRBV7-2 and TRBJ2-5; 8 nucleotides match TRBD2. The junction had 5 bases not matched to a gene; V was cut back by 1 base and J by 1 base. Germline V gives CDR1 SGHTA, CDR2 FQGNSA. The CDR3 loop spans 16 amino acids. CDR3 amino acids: CASSLGQGLGQETQYF. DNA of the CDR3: TGTGCCAGCAGCTTAGGGCAGGGACTAGGCCAAGAGACCCAGTACTTC.

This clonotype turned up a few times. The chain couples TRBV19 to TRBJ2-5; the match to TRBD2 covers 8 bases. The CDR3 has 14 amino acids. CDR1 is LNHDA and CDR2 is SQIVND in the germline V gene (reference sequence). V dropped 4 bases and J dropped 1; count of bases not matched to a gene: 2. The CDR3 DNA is TGTGCCAGTAGTAAACTAGCGGTCCAAGAGACCCAGTACTTC. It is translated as CASSKLAVQETQYF.

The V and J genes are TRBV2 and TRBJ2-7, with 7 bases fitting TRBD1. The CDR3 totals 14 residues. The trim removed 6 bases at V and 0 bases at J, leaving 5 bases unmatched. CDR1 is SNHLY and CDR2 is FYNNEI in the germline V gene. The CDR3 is CASSHRDSSYEQYF. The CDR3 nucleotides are TGTGCCAGCAGCCACCGGGACAGCTCCTACGAGCAGTACTTC.

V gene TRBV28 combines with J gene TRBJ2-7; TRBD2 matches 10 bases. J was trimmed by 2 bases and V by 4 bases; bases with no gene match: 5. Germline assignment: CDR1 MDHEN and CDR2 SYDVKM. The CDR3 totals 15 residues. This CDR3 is CASSSSGSGPYEQYF. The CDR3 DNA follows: TGTGCCAGCAGTTCTAGCGGGAGTGGTCCCTACGAGCAGTACTTC.

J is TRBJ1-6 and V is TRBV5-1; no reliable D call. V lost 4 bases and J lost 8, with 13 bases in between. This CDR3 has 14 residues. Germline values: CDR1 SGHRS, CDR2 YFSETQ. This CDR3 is CASSHGRSDSPLHF. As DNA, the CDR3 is TGCGCCAGCAGCCACGGACGGAGTGATTCACCCCTCCACTTT.

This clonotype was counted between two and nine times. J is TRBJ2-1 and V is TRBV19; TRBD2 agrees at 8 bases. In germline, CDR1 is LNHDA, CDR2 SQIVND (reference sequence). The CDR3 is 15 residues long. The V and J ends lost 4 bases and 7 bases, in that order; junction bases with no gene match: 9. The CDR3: CASSTSGSSGNEQFF. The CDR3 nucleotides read TGTGCCAGTAGTACTAGCGGGTCCTCCGGGAATGAGCAGTTCTTC.

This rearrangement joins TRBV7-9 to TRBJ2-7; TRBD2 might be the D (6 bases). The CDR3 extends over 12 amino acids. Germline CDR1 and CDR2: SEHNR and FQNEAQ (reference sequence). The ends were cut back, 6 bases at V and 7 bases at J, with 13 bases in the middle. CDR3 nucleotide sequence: TGTGCCAGCAGGGGTGCGGGGAGAGAGCAGTACTTC. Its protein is CASRGAGREQYF.

CDR3 in amino acids: CASSQEQGLQETQYF. CDR3 DNA: TGTGCCAGCAGCCAAGAACAGGGGCTCCAAGAGACCCAGTACTTC. The genes are TRBV14 and TRBJ2-5; 7 nucleotides agree with TRBD1. V trimming: 0 bases; J trimming: 1 base; junction bases outside the gene matches: 2. Germline lookup yields CDR1 SGHDN and CDR2 FVKESK. The CDR3 is 15 residues long.

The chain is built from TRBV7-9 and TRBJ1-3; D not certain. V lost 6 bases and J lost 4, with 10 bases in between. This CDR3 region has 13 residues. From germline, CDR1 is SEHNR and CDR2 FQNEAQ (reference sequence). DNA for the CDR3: TGTGCCAGCAGTTCGATCTTGGGAAACACCATATATTTT. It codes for CASSSILGNTIYF.

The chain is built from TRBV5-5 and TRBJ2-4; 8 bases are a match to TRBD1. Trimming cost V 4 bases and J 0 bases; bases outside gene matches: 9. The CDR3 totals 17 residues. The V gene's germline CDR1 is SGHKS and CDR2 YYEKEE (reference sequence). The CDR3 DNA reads TGTGCCAGCAGCCCGGACAGGGTGGAACTAGCCAAAAACATTCAGTACTTC. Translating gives CASSPDRVELAKNIQYF.

Here the CDR3 reads CASSLKGGPTGELFF. As DNA, the CDR3 is TGTGCCAGCAGTTTAAAGGGGGGGCCCACCGGGGAGCTGTTTTTT. The chain couples TRBV28 to TRBJ2-2, with D perhaps matching TRBD2 (7 bases). The CDR3 runs to 15 residues. Per germline, CDR1 MDHEN and CDR2 SYDVKM. V lost 2 bases and J lost 4, with 11 bases in between.

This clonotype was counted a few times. Here the CDR3 reads CSARGRASGISSGEQYF. The CDR3 region has the DNA TGCAGTGCTAGGGGCAGAGCTAGCGGGATTTCCTCGGGTGAGCAGTACTTC. The chain combines TRBV20-1 with TRBJ2-7; TRBD2 aligns across 9 bases. This CDR3 is built from 17 residues. Germline CDR1 DFQATT, CDR2 SNEGSKA (reference sequence). J gave up 7 bases and V 3 bases, and 19 bases lay outside the gene matches.

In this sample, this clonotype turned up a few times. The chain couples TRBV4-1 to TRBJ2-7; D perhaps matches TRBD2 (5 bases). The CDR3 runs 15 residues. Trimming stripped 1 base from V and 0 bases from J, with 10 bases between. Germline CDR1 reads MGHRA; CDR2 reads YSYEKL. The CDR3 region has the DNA TGCGCCAGCAGCCAAGTTTTGGGAGACTCCTACGAGCAGTACTTC. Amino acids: CASSQVLGDSYEQYF.

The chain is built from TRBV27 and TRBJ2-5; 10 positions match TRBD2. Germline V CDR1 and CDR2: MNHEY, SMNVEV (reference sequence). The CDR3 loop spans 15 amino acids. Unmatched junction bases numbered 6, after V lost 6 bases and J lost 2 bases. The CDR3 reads CASRTLAGRQETQYF. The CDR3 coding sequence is TGTGCCAGCAGGACACTAGCGGGGAGACAAGAGACCCAGTACTTC.

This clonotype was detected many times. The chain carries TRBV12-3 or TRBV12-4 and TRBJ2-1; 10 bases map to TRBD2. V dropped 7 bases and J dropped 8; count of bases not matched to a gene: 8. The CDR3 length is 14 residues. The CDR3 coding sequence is TGTGCCAGCAAAGTTAGCGGGAGGATTGATGAGCAGTTCTTC. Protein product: CASKVSGRIDEQFF.